Below, 21 T cell receptor beta chains from the same sample are listed, as sequenced in a study of blood T cell repertoires in COVID-19. Method: immunoSEQ multiplex PCR; TCRdb's copy keeps in-frame clones and lacks some. The repertoire holds roughly 410,000 clones, with around 91% as singletons. Material for sequencing was peripheral blood. All receptors derive from a woman aged 40-49 years with COVID-19, enrolled during active disease.

The chain employs TRBV7-8 and TRBJ2-2; 8 positions match TRBD1. In germline, CDR1 is SGHVS, CDR2 FQNEAQ. CDR3 size: 17 residues. The V gene end was trimmed by 5 bases and the J gene end by 5 bases; junction bases not matched to a gene: 13. The CDR3 region has the DNA TGTGCCAGCAGCCCAATTACAGGGGGAGTGGCTACCGGGGAGCTGTTTTTT. Its translation is CASSPITGGVATGELFF.

This sequence joins TRBV5-6 and TRBJ1-2; D unclear. Trimming left V 2 bases short and J 4 bases short, with 9 bases between. Looked up from germline, CDR1 is SGHDT and CDR2 is YYEEEE. CDR3 length equals 13 residues. The chain's CDR3 is CASSLEGLYGYTF. The CDR3 region has the DNA TGTGCCAGCAGCTTAGAGGGCCTCTATGGCTACACCTTC.

The CDR3 nucleotides read TGTGCCAGCAGCCAAGATGCCCGGGGTACCTATAATTCACCCCTCCACTTT. This gives the protein CASSQDARGTYNSPLHF. The V and J genes are TRBV3-1 (or the pseudogene TRBV3-2) and TRBJ1-6, with no clear D. The CDR3 runs to 17 residues. Germline assignment: CDR1 LGHDT and CDR2 YNNKEL (reference sequence). Trimming cost V 0 bases and J 2 bases, with 11 bases left between them.

J is TRBJ2-5 and V is TRBV6-2 or TRBV6-3, with a tentative D call TRBD2 (5 bases). The CDR3 runs 12 residues. Trimming shortened V by 5 bases and J by 7 bases, and 11 bases separated the two germline ends. CDR1 is MNHEY, CDR2 SVGEGT, per germline. The CDR3 DNA reads TGTGCCAGCAGTGAGGGTCGGGGGACCCAGTACTTC. It yields the protein CASSEGRGTQYF.

V is TRBV2 and J is TRBJ2-2; unclear D gene. The V and J ends lost 7 bases and 1 base respectively, with 7 bases between them. The CDR3 is made up of 13 amino acids. Germline V lookup: CDR1 SNHLY, CDR2 FYNNEI. This CDR3 reads CASTLRNTGELFF. The CDR3 bases are TGTGCCAGCACCCTAAGGAACACCGGGGAGCTGTTTTTT.

The CDR3 bases are TGTGCCAGCAGCCGGGGTTCCCAAGAGACCCAGTACTTC. Encoded protein: CASSRGSQETQYF. This chain uses TRBV7-3 with TRBJ2-5; possibly TRBD2 for D (5 bases). The CDR3 is 13 residues long. V dropped 5 bases and J dropped 1 base, with 8 bases sitting between them. Germline lookup yields CDR1 SGHTA and CDR2 FQGTGA.

The rearrangement joins TRBV5-6 to TRBJ1-6; no definite D call. The germline V gene has CDR1 SGHDT and CDR2 YYEEEE. Trimming removed 1 base from V and 0 bases from J, with 11 bases in between. This CDR3 region has 17 residues. The CDR3 DNA follows: TGTGCCAGCAGCTTGAGGAGAACGGTCTCCTATAATTCACCCCTCCACTTT. Protein sequence: CASSLRRTVSYNSPLHF.

The chain is built from TRBV5-1 and TRBJ2-2; TRBD1 is a possible D gene (6 bases). The CDR3 has 15 amino acids. Deletions cut 0 bases from V and 4 bases from J, with 10 bases between. Germline V CDR1 and CDR2: SGHRS, YFSETQ. The CDR3 DNA is TGCGCCAGCAGCTTGGATGTCAGGGGCACCGGGGAGCTGTTTTTT. It yields the protein CASSLDVRGTGELFF.

This sequence joins TRBV20-1 and TRBJ2-5, with a tentative D call TRBD2 (7 bases). Per the germline V gene, CDR1 is DFQATT and CDR2 is SNEGSKA (reference sequence). Trimming took off 3 bases at V and 0 bases at J, with 11 bases between the two ends. This CDR3 comprises 14 residues. The CDR3 DNA follows: TGCAGTGCTAGTCGGGGGGCCCACCAAGAGACCCAGTACTTC. Amino acid sequence: CSASRGAHQETQYF.

The chain is built from TRBV29-1 and TRBJ1-2, with D perhaps matching TRBD1 (5 bases). Germline V gives CDR1 SQVTM, CDR2 ANQGSEA. This CDR3 comprises 14 residues. V lost 1 base and J lost 8, with 17 bases in between. CDR3 DNA sequence: TGCAGCGTTGAAGCGGGGGGGTGGGCTGGAGGCTACACCTTC. Residues: CSVEAGGWAGGYTF.

The chain recombines TRBV12-5 with TRBJ2-3, with a tentative D call TRBD2 (5 bases). The CDR3 runs to 16 residues. The germline gives CDR1 LGHNT, CDR2 FRNRAP. The V and J ends lost 1 base and 2 bases respectively, with 13 bases between them. The CDR3 spells CASGLGNLGVTDTQYF. DNA of the CDR3: TGTGCTAGTGGTTTGGGCAACTTGGGAGTCACAGATACGCAGTATTTT.

This chain uses TRBV19 with TRBJ2-2, with 12 bases fitting TRBD2. Trimming took 3 bases from V and 8 from J; bases not matched to a gene: 16. Germline V CDR1 and CDR2: LNHDA, SQIVND (reference sequence). The CDR3 runs 19 residues. The CDR3 spells CASSMRGPSGGARSGELFF. In nucleotides, the CDR3 is TGTGCCAGTAGTATGCGGGGGCCTAGCGGGGGGGCCCGCTCGGGGGAGCTGTTTTTT.

The chain carries TRBV7-6 and TRBJ1-1; D ambiguous. V was clipped by 4 bases and J by 0 bases, with 12 bases between them. The germline V gene encodes CDR1 SGHVS and CDR2 FNYEAQ. The CDR3 consists of 15 residues. CDR3 nucleotides: TGTGCCAGCAGCTCATTACAGATCATGAACACTGAAGCTTTCTTT. Translated: CASSSLQIMNTEAFF.

This clone appeared a few times. The chain uses TRBV3-1 (or the pseudogene TRBV3-2) and TRBJ2-1; 10 nucleotides agree with TRBD1. CDR3 size: 15 residues. Trimming cost V 2 bases and J 10 bases; bases outside gene matches: 8. The germline CDR1 and CDR2 sequences are LGHDT and YNNKEL (reference sequence). In DNA form, the CDR3 reads TGTGCCAGCAGCCAAAGACAGGGGGCTCCGACGGAGCAGTTCTTC. It yields the protein CASSQRQGAPTEQFF.

This clone was seen more than once but under ten times. The chain employs TRBV6-4 and TRBJ2-1; D is unclear. From germline, CDR1 is MRHNA and CDR2 SNTAGT. The CDR3 covers 13 residues. The V end lost 2 bases, the J end lost 3 bases, and 5 bases lay between the germline ends. CDR3 sequence reads: CASSDRSYNEQFF. CDR3 nucleotide sequence: TGTGCCAGCAGTGACCGGAGCTACAATGAGCAGTTCTTC.

The chain recombines TRBV7-8 with TRBJ2-1; D perhaps matches TRBD1 (5 bases). The germline V and J ends were trimmed by 7 bases and 1 base, with 17 bases remaining between them. CDR3 length: 16 residues. CDR1 SGHVS and CDR2 FQNEAQ come from the germline V gene. CDR3 coding DNA: TGTGCCAGCACCCGAACGGCGAAGGGGTCCTACAATGAGCAGTTCTTC. Translated, it gives CASTRTAKGSYNEQFF.

The V gene is TRBV7-8, the J gene TRBJ1-3, with a weak D call TRBD1 (5 bases). V was clipped by 6 bases and J by 4 bases, with 16 bases between them. From germline, CDR1 is SGHVS and CDR2 FQNEAQ. The CDR3 totals 15 residues. The CDR3 spells CASRIRGGSGNTIYF. The CDR3 nucleotides are TGTGCCAGCAGAATCCGGGGGGGGTCCGGAAACACCATATATTTT.

The rearrangement joins TRBV6-5 to TRBJ2-7; possibly TRBD1 for D (7 bases). The CDR3 has 13 residues. The germline V gene has CDR1 MNHEY and CDR2 SVGAGI. Between the trimmed V and J ends, which lost 7 bases and 6 bases, there was a span of 16 bases. Here the CDR3 DNA reads TGTGCCAGCATCCCGCAGGGGGGAGGCGAGCAGTACTTC. Translation gives CASIPQGGGEQYF.

V gene TRBV7-9 combines with J gene TRBJ2-7, with 8 positions matching TRBD2. CDR1 and CDR2 (germline): SEHNR, FQNEAQ (reference sequence). Germline trimming cut 7 bases from V and 2 bases from J; bases unmatched to any gene: 4. CDR3 length: 13 residues. DNA for the CDR3: TGTGCCAGCAAACGGGAGGGCACCTACGAGCAGTACTTC. This codes for CASKREGTYEQYF.

The chain has TRBV6-2 or TRBV6-3 and TRBJ2-7; the D is unclear. Trimming pared 2 bases from V and 2 bases from J, leaving 4 bases between. This CDR3 contains 12 residues. Germline CDR1 MNHEY, CDR2 SVGEGT. CDR3 sequence (DNA): TGTGCCAGCAGTTACACAGCCTACGAGCAGTACTTC. Translated: CASSYTAYEQYF.

The rearrangement uses TRBV20-1 and TRBJ1-1, with 7 nucleotides matching TRBD1. This CDR3 has 11 amino acids. Per the germline V gene, CDR1 is DFQATT and CDR2 is SNEGSKA (reference sequence). V lost 3 bases to trimming and J lost 8 bases; unmatched junction nucleotides: 3. The CDR3 reads CSARGTAEAFF. Here the CDR3 DNA reads TGCAGTGCTAGGGGGACAGCAGAAGCTTTCTTT.